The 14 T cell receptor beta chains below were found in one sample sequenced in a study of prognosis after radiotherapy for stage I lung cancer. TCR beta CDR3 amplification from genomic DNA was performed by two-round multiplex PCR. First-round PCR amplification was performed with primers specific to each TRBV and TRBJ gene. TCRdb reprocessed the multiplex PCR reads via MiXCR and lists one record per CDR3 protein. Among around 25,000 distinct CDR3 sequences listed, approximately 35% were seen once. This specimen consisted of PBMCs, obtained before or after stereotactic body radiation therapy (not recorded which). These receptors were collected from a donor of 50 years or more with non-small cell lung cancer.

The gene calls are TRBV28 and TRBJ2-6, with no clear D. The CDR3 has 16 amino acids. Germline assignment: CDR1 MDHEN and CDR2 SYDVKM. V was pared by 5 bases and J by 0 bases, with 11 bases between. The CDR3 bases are TGTGCCAGCAGTCCGGACGGCCTCTCTGGGGCCAACGTCCTGACTTTC. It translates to CASSPDGLSGANVLTF.

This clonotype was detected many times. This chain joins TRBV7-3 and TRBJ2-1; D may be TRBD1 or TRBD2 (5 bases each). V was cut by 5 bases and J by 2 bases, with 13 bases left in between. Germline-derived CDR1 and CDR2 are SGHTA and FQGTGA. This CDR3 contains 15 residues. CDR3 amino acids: CASSPGTETYNEQFF. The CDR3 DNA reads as TGTGCCAGCAGCCCCGGGACGGAAACCTACAATGAGCAGTTCTTC. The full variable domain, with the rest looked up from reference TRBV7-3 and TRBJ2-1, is GAGVSQTPSNKVTEKGKYVELRCDPISGHTALYWYRQSLGQGPEFLIYFQGTGAADDSGLPNDRFFAVRPEGSVSTLKIQRTERGDSAVYLCASSPGTETYNEQFFGPGTRLTVL.

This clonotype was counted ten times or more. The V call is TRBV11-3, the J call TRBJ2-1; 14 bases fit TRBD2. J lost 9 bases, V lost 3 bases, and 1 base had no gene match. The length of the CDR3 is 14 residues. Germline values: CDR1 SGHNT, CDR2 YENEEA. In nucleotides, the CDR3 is TGTGCCAGCAGCTTCGGACTAGCGGGAGGTGAGCAGTTCTTC. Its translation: CASSFGLAGGEQFF. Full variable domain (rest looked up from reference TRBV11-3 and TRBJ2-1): EAGVVQSPRYKIIEKKQPVAFWCNPISGHNTLYWYLQNLGQGPELLIRYENEEAVDDSQLPKDRFSAERLKGVDSTLKIQPAELGDSAVYLCASSFGLAGGEQFFGPGTRLTVL.

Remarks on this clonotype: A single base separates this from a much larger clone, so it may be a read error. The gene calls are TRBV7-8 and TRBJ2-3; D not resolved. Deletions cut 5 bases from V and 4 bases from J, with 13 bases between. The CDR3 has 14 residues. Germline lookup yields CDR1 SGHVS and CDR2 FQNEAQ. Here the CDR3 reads CASSLLFSADTQYF. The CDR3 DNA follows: TGTGCCAGCAGCCTACTATTCTCCGCAGATACGCAGTATTTT.

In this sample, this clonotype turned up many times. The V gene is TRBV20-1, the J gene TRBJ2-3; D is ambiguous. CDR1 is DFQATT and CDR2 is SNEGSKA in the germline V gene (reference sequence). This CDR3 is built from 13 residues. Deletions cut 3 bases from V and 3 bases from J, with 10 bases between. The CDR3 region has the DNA TGCAGTGCTAGGACCCGTTGGACAGATACGCAGTATTTT. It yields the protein CSARTRWTDTQYF.

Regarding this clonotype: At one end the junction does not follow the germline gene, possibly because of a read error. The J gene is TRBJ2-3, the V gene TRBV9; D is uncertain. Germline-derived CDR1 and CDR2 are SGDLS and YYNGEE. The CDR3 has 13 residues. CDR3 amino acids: CASSVQPTDTQYF. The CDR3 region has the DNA TGTGCCAGCAGCGTACAGCCCACAGATACACAGTATTTT.

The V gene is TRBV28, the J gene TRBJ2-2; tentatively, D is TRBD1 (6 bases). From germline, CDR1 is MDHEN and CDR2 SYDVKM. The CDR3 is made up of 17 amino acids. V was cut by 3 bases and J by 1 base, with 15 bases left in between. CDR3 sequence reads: CASSFSPGHRNTGELFF. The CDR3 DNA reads TGTGCCAGCAGTTTCTCTCCGGGACATAGGAACACCGGGGAGCTGTTTTTT. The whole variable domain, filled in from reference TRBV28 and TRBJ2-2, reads DVKVTQSSRYLVKRTGEKVFLECVQDMDHENMFWYRQDPGLGLRLIYFSYDVKMKEKGDIPEGYSVSREKKERFSLILESASTNQTSMYLCASSFSPGHRNTGELFFGEGSRLTVL.

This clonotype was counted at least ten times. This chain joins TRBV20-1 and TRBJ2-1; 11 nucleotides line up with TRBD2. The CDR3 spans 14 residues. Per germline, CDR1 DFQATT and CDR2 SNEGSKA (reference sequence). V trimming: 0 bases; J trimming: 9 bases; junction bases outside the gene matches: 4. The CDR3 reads CSAREVAGGSEQFF. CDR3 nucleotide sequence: TGCAGTGCTAGAGAGGTAGCGGGAGGGAGTGAGCAGTTCTTC.

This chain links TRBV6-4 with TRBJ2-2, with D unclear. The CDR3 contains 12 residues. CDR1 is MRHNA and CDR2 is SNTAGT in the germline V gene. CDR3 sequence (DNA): TGTGCTAGCCGCCAGGTTGACGGGGAGCTGTTTTTT. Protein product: CASRQVDGELFF.

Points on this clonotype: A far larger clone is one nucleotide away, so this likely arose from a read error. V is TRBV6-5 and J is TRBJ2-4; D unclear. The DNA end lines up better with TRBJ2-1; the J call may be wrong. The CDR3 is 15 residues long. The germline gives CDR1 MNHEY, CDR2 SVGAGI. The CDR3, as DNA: TGTGCCAGCAGTTCCCCGGGCTTTCCTGGGAATGATCAGTTCTTC. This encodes CASSSPGFPGNDQFF.

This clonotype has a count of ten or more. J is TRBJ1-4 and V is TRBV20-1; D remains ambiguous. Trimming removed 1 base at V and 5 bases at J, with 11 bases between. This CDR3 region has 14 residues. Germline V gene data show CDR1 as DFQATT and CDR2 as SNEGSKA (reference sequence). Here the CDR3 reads CSARVQGQNEKLFF. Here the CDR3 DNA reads TGCAGTGCTAGAGTCCAAGGGCAAAATGAAAAACTGTTTTTT.

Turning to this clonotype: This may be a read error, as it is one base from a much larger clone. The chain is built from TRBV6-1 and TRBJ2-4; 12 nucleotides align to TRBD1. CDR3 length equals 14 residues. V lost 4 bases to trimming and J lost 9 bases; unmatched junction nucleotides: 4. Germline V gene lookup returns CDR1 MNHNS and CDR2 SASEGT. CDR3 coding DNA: TGTGCCAGCAGTGTCGGGACAGGGGGCAGCATTCAGTACTTC. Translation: CASSVGTGGSIQYF.

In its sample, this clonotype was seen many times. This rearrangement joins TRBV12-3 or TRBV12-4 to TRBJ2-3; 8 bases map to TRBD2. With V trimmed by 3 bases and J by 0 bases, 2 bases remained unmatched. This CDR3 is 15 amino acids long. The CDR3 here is CASSLSGGSTDTQYF. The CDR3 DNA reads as TGTGCCAGCAGTTTGTCGGGGGGGAGCACAGATACGCAGTATTTT.

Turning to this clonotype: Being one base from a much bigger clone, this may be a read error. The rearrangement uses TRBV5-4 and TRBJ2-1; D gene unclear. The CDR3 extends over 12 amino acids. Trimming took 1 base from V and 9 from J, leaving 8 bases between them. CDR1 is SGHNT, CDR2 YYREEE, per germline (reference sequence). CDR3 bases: TGTGCCAGCAGCTTGAATCGGCGTGAGCAGTTCTTC. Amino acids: CASSLNRREQFF.